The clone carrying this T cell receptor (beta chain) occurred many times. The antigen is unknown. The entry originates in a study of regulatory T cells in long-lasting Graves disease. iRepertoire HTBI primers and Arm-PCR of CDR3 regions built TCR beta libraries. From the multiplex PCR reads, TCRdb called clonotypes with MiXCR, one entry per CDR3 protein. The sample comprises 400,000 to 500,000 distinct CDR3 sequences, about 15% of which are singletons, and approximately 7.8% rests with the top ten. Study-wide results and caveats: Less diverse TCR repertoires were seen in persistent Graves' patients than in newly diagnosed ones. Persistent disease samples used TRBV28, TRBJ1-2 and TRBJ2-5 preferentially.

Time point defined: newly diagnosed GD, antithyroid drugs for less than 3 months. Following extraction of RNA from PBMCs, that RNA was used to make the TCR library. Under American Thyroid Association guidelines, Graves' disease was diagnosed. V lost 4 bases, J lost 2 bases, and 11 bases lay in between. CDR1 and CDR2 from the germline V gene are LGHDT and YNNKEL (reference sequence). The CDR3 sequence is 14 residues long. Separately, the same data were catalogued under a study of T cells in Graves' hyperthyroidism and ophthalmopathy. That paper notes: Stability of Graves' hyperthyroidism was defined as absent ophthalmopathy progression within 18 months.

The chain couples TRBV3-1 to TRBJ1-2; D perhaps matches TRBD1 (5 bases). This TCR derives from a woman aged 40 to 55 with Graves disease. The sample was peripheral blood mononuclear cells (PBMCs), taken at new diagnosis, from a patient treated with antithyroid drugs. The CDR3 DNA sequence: TGTGCCAGCAGCCTATCCGACAGAAACTATGGCTACACCTTC. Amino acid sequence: CASSLSDRNYGYTF.